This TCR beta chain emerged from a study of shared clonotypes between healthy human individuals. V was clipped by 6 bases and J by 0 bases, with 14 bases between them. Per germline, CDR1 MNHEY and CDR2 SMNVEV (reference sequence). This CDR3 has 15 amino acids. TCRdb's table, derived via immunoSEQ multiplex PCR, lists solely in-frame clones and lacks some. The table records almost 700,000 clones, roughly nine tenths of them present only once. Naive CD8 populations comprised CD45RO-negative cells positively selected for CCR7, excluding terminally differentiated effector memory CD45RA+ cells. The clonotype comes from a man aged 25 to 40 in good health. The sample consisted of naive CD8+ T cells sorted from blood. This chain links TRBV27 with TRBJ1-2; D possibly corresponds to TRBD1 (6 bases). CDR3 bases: TGTGCCAGCAGAGATCAGACAGGAGCTAACTATGGCTACACCTTC. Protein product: CASRDQTGANYGYTF.